This entry is about one TCR beta chain. Its antigen is not known. The data derive from a study of T cell responses to AZD1222 COVID-19 vaccine. Assay used: immunoSEQ multiplex PCR; TCRdb lists only in-frame clones, some missing. The sample contains more than 150,000 clones, about 89% of which appear only once. Overall study findings and caveats: Epitopes outside B.1.351 and B.1.1.7 mutated regions reportedly drew nearly half of spike TCRs.

This specimen was peripheral blood, taken on day 0 of MenACWY control vaccination. This receptor was obtained from an adult in good health.

The DNA for the CDR3 is TGTGCCACCAGTGACTCGACAGGGAACACCGGGGAGCTGTTTTTT. Its protein product is CATSDSTGNTGELFF. The chain combines TRBV24-1 with TRBJ2-2, with TRBD1 as a possible D gene (6 bases). The CDR3 is made up of 15 amino acids. V lost 4 bases and J lost 1, with 9 bases in between. CDR1 KGHDR and CDR2 SFDVKD come from the germline V gene.